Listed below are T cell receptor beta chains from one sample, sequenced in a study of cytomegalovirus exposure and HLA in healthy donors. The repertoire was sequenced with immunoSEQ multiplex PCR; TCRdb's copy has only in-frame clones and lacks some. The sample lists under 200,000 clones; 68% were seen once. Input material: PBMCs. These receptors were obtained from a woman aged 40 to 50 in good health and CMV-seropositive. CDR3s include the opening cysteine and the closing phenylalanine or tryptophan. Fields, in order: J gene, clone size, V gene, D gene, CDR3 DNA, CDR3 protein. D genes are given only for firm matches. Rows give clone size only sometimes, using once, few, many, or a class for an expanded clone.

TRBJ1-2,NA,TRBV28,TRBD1,TGTGCCAGCAGTTCGCCCGGACAGGGTGGTGGCTACACCTTC,CASSSPGQGGGYTF
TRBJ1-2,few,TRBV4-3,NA,TGCGCCAGCAGCCAAGAGACGGGAACTGGCTACACCTTC,CASSQETGTGYTF
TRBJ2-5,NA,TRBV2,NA,TGTGCCAGCAGTGATCAGAAAGAGACCCAGTACTTC,CASSDQKETQYF
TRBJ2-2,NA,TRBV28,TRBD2,TGTGCCAGCAGTTTATTAGCGGGATTGACCGGGGAGCTGTTTTTT,CASSLLAGLTGELFF
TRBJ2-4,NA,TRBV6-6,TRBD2,TGTGCCAGCATCCTATGGGTGGCTAGCGGGAAAGTGGCGTACTTC,CASILWVASGKVAYF
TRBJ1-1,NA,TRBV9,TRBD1,TGTGCCAGCAGCGTAGTGATGACAGGGCTGAACACTGAAGCTTTCTTT,CASSVVMTGLNTEAFF
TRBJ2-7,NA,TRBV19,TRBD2,TGTGCCAGTAGGTTAGCGGGGTCCTCCTACGAGCAGTACTTC,CASRLAGSSYEQYF
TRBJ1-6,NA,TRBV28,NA,TGTGCCAGCAGTTTCGGGACCCGCCGGGAGTCACCCCTCCACTTT,CASSFGTRRESPLHF
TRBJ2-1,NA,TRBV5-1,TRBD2,TGCGCCAGCAGCTTTGGGGGACTAGCGGATGAGCAGTTCTTC,CASSFGGLADEQFF
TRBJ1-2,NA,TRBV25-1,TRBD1,TGTGCCAGCAGTGAATTCGACAGGGCGGGGTATGGCTACACCTTC,CASSEFDRAGYGYTF
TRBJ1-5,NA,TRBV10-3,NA,TGTGCCATCAGTGTAGGGGATATCAATCAGCCCCAGCATTTT,CAISVGDINQPQHF
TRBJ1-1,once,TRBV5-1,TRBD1,TGCGCCAGCAGCGTACGGACAGGGACGTTTGAAGGCACTGAAGCTTTCTTT,CASSVRTGTFEGTEAFF
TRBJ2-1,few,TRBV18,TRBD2,TGTGCCAGCTCACCCCGCTTTAGCGGGGACTACGAAAAAAATGAGCAGTTCTTC,CASSPRFSGDYEKNEQFF
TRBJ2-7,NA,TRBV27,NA,TGTGCCAGCAGTTTCTTCTCCTACGAGCAGTACTTC,CASSFFSYEQYF
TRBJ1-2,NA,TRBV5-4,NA,TGTGCCAGCAGCCCAAACCCCGGTGGTCGTAACTATGGCTACACCTTC,CASSPNPGGRNYGYTF
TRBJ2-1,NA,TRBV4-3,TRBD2,TGCGCCAGCAGCCAAGAACTAGCGGGGGGGTCCTACAATGAGCAGTTCTTC,CASSQELAGGSYNEQFF
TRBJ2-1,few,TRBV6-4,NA,TGTGCCAGCAGCCCCGGGACAGGGCTCGGAGCGGGAGCCAATGAGCAGTTCTTC,CASSPGTGLGAGANEQFF
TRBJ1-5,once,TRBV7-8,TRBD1,TGTGCCAGCAGAATGGGGACAGGGGATCAGCCCCAGCATTTT,CASRMGTGDQPQHF
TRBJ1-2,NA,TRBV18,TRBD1,TGTGCCAGCTCCCAGGGGACAGGTCACGGCTACACCTTC,CASSQGTGHGYTF
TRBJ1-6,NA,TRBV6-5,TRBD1,TGTGCCAGCAGTTATTGGACAGGGGATTCACCCCTCCACTTT,CASSYWTGDSPLHF
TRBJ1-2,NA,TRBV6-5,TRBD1,TGTGCCAGCAGTCTGGACAGGGGAGGGGGTGGCTACACCTTC,CASSLDRGGGGYTF
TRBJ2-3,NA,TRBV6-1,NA,TGTGCCAGCAGTGACAGGGGTATTTCAATAGATACGCAGTATTTT,CASSDRGISIDTQYF
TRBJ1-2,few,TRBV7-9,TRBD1,TGTGCCAGCAGCCGGACAGGGGACTATGGCTACACCTTC,CASSRTGDYGYTF
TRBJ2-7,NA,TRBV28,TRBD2,TGTGCCAGCAGTCTCCACGGGGAGGGAGACTACGAGCAGTACTTC,CASSLHGEGDYEQYF
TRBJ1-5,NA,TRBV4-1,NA,TGCGCCAGCAGCCAGGACGAGGGCGCGAGGGGCAATCAGCCCCAGCATTTT,CASSQDEGARGNQPQHF
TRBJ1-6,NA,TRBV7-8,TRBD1,TGTGCCAGCAGCTTAGGTGGGGACAGACTTTACAAATCACCCCTCCACTTT,CASSLGGDRLYKSPLHF
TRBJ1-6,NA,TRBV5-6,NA,TGTGCCAGCAGCTTGGTTCTGAGCCATAATTCACCCCTCCACTTT,CASSLVLSHNSPLHF
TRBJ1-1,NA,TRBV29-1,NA,TGCAGCGTTGAAAGGCGGCTGAACACTGAAGCTTTCTTT,CSVERRLNTEAFF
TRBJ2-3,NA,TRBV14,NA,TGTGCCAGCAGCCAAGATACTCGAGGATGGGTCACAGATACGCAGTATTTT,CASSQDTRGWVTDTQYF
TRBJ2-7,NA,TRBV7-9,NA,TGTGCCAGCAGCTTAGAAGGCGGGGCGGCCTACGAGCAGTACTTC,CASSLEGGAAYEQYF
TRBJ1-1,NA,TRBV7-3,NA,TGTGCCAGCAGGCCGTCAGGGGTGGACACTGAAGCTTTCTTT,CASRPSGVDTEAFF
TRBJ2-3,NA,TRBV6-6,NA,TGTGCCAGCATCCTAGCTGGAACAGATACGCAGTATTTT,CASILAGTDTQYF
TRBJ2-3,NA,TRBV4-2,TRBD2,TGTGCCAGCAGCCAAGTACTAGCGGGGGCGTCTAGCACAGATACGCAGTATTTT,CASSQVLAGASSTDTQYF
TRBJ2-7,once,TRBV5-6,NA,TGTGCCAGCAGCTTGGGTGGGGCCGTCTACGAGCAGTACTTC,CASSLGGAVYEQYF
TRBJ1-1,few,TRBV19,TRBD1,TGTGCCAGTAACCGGGACAGGGACCACACTGAAGCTTTCTTT,CASNRDRDHTEAFF
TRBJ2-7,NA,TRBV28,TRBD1,TGTGCCAGCAAGACAGGGACCTACGAGCAGTACTTC,CASKTGTYEQYF
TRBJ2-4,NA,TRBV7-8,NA,TGTGCCAGCAGCTTCCGCTGGTCTAGTGACATTCAGTACTTC,CASSFRWSSDIQYF
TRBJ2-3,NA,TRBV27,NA,TGTGCCACTTACACAGATACGCAGTATTTT,CATYTDTQYF
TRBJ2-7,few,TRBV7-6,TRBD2,TGTGCCAGCAGCCCGTTGGCGGGGGAAACCTACGAGCAGTACTTC,CASSPLAGETYEQYF
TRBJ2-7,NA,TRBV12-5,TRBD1,TGTGCTAGTGGAACAGGGGCCTACGAGCAGTACTTC,CASGTGAYEQYF
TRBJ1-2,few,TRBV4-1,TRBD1,TGCGCCAGCAGCCAAGCCGGGACAGGGAACGGTGGCTACACCTTC,CASSQAGTGNGGYTF
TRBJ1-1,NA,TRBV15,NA,TGTGCCACCAGCAGAGGCCAGGGGAAGAACACTGAAGCTTTCTTT,CATSRGQGKNTEAFF
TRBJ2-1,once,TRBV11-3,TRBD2,TGTGCCAGCAGCGCAGAGGGACTAGCTGGAAATGAGCAGTTCTTC,CASSAEGLAGNEQFF
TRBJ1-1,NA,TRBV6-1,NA,TGTGCCAGCAGTGAAGGAGGTTGGTATAGGGAGGGTGAAGCTTTCTTT,CASSEGGWYREGEAFF
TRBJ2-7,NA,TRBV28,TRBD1,TGTGCCAGCAGTCGGGACAGGGTTATTGACGAGCAGTACTTC,CASSRDRVIDEQYF
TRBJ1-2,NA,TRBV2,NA,TGTGCCGGCCGGGAGAGCTATGGCTACACCTTC,CAGRESYGYTF
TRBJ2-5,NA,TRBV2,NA,TGTGCCAGCAGTGTAACTCCCGAAGAGACCCAGTACTTC,CASSVTPEETQYF
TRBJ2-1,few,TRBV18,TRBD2,TGTGCCAGCTCGGGGACTAGCGCAGAGTACAATGAGCAGTTCTTC,CASSGTSAEYNEQFF
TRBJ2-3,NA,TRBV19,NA,TGTGCCAGTAGTGGGGTTCGGACTAGCACAGATACGCAGTATTTT,CASSGVRTSTDTQYF
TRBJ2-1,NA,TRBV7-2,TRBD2,TGTGCCAGCAGCCCCGGGAGGGGAGGTGTCTACAATGAGCAGTTCTTC,CASSPGRGGVYNEQFF
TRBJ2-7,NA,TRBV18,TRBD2,TGTGCCAGCTCACCGTTTACTAGCGGCTACTACGAGCAGTACTTC,CASSPFTSGYYEQYF
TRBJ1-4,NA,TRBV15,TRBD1,TGTGCCACCAGCACCGTGGACAGGGTGTATGAAAAACTGTTTTTT,CATSTVDRVYEKLFF
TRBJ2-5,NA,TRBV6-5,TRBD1,TGTGCCAGCAGTTACATGACACTAGGGGGCGGTGAGACCCAGTACTTC,CASSYMTLGGGETQYF
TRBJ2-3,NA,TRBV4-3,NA,TGCGCCAGCAGCCAAGTTCGAGGGCCGGGAGATACGCAGTATTTT,CASSQVRGPGDTQYF